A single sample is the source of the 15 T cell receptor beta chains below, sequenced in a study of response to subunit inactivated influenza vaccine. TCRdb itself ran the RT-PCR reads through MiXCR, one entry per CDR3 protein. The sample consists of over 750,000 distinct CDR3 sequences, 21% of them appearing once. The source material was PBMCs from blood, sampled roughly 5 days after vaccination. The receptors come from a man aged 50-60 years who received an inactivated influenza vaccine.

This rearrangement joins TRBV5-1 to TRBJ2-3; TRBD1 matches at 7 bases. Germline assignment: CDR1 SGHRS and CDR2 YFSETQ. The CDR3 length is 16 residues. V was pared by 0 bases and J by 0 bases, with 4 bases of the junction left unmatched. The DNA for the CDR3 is TGCGCCAGCAGCTTGGCCACACAGGGGAGCACAGATACGCAGTATTTT. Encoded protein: CASSLATQGSTDTQYF.

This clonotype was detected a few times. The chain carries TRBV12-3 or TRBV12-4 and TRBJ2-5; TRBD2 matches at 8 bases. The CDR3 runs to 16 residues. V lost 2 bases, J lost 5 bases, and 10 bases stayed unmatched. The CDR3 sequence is CASSLSEREREETQYF. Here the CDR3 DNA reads TGTGCCAGCAGTTTAAGCGAGCGGGAGAGGGAGGAGACCCAGTACTTC.

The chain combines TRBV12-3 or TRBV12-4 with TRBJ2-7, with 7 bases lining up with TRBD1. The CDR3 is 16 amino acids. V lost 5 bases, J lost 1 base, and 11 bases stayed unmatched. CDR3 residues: CASSVPQYRGSYEQYF. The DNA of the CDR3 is TGTGCCAGCAGTGTGCCCCAATACAGGGGATCCTACGAGCAGTACTTC.

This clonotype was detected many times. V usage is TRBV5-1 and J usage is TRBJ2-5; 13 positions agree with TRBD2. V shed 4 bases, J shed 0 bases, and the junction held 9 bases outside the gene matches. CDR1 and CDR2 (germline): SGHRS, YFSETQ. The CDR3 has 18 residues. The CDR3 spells CASSPLGLAGDNQETQYF. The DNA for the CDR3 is TGCGCCAGCAGCCCACTAGGACTAGCGGGGGATAACCAAGAGACCCAGTACTTC.

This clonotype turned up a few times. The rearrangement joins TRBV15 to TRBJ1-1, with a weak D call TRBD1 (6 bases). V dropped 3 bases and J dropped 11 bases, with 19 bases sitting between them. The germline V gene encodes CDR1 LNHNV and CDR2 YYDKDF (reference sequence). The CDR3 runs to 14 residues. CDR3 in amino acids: CATSSGTGLGGAFF. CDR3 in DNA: TGTGCCACCAGCAGCGGAACAGGGTTGGGCGGGGCTTTCTTT.

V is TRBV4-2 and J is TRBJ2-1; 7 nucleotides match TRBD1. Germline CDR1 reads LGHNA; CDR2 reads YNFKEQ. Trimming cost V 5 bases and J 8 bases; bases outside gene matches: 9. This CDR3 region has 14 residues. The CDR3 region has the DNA TGTGCCAGCAGCTCCCGGGACAGTACCGATGAGCAGTTCTTC. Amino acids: CASSSRDSTDEQFF.

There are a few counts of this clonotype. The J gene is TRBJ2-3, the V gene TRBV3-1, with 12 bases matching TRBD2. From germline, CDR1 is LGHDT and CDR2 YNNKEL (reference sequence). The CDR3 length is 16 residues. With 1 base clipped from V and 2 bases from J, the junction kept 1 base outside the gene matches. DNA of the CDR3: TGTGCCAGCAGCCAAGGGACTAGCGGGATCACAGATACGCAGTATTTT. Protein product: CASSQGTSGITDTQYF.

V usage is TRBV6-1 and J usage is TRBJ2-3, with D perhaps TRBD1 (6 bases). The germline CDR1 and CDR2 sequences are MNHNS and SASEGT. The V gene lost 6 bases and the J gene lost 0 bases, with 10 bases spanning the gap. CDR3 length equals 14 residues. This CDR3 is CASRLGASTDTQYF. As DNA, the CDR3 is TGTGCCAGCAGGTTGGGGGCTAGCACAGATACGCAGTATTTT.

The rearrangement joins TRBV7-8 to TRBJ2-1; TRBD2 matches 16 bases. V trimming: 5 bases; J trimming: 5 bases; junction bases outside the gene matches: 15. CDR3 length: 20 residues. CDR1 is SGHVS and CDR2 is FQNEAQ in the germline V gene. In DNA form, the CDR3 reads TGTGCCAGCAGCGAGAAGTTAGGGACTAGCGGGAGGGCCGTCCACAATGAGCAGTTCTTC. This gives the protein CASSEKLGTSGRAVHNEQFF.

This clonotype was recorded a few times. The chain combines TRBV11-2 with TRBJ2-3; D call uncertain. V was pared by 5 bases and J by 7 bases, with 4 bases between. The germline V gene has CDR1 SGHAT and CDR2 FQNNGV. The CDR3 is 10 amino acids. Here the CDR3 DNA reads TGTGCCAGCAGCGCTAATACGCAGTATTTT. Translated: CASSANTQYF. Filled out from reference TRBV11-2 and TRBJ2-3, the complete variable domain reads EAGVAQSPRYKIIEKRQSVAFWCNPISGHATLYWYQQILGQGPKLLIQFQNNGVVDDSQLPKDRFSAERLKGVDSTLKIQPAKLEDSAVYLCASSANTQYFGPGTRLTVL.

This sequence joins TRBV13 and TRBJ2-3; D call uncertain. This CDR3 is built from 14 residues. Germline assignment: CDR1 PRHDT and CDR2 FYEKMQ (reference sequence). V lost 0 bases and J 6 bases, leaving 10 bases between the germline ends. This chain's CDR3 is CASSLGRSDDTQYF. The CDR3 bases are TGTGCCAGCAGCTTAGGACGGTCGGATGATACGCAGTATTTT.

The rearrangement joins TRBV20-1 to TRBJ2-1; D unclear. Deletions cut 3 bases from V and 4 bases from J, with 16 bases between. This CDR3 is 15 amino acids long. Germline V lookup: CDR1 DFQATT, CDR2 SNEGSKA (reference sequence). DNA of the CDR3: TGCAGTGCTAGCGACGGCGACCATAATTACAATGAGCAGTTCTTC. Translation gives CSASDGDHNYNEQFF.

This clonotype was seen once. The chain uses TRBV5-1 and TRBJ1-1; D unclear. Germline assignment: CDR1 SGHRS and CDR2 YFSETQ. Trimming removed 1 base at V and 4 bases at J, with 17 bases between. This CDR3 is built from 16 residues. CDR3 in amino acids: CASSLIGLAAGTEAFF. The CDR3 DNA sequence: TGCGCCAGCAGCTTGATAGGTCTCGCTGCGGGCACTGAAGCTTTCTTT.

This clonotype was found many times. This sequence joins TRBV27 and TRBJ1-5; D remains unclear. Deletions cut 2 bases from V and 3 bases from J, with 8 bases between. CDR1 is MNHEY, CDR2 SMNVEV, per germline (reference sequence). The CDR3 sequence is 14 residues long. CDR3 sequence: CASSLGPYNQPQHF. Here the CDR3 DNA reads TGTGCCAGCAGTTTAGGGCCCTACAATCAGCCCCAGCATTTT.

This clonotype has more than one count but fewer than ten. The CDR3 region is CASSAWTGGPLNYGYTF. CDR3 in DNA: TGTGCCAGCAGCGCATGGACAGGGGGCCCCCTCAACTATGGCTACACCTTC. The rearrangement links TRBV7-2 to TRBJ1-2; 11 positions agree with TRBD1. Germline CDR1 reads SGHTA; CDR2 reads FQGNSA. The V segment lost 5 bases and the J segment 2 bases; nucleotides outside the gene matches: 10. The CDR3 sequence is 17 residues long.